Listed below are T cell receptor beta chains from one sample, sequenced in a study of blood T cells in healthy people across ages. TCRdb reanalysed the 5' RACE reads using MiXCR and keeps one entry per CDR3 protein. The sample comprises nearly 1 million distinct CDR3 sequences, roughly half of which are singletons, and about 22% rests with the top ten. Sequenced: blood. The receptors derive from a woman aged 55-75 years in good health. The CDR3 runs from the conserved cysteine through the conserved F or W. A D gene is named only where the DNA matches it firmly. Size values are once, few and many counts, or a class for expanded clones, and some rows have none.

j_call clone_size d_call v_call cdr3_aa cdr3_nt
TRBJ2-1 . TRBD2 TRBV6-6 CASSHGTSGSGLSEQFF TGTGCCAGCAGTCACGGGACTAGCGGGAGCGGGCTGAGTGAGCAGTTCTTC
TRBJ1-1 . . TRBV14 CASSQGGRNTEAFF TGTGCCAGCAGCCAAGGTGGGAGGAACACTGAAGCTTTCTTT
TRBJ2-2 . . TRBV28 CASSLSPESGELFF TGTGCCAGCAGTCTATCTCCCGAATCCGGGGAGCTGTTTTTT
TRBJ2-4 . . TRBV29-1 CSVVQGEYIAKNIQYF TGCAGCGTTGTTCAGGGAGAGTATATCGCCAAAAACATTCAGTACTTC
TRBJ2-5 few . TRBV5-1 CASSMNQETQYF TGCGCCAGCAGCATGAACCAAGAGACCCAGTACTTC
TRBJ2-7 . . TRBV10-3 CAIGSDPYEQYF TGTGCCATCGGGTCGGACCCCTACGAGCAGTACTTC
TRBJ2-1 . . TRBV5-5 CASSLSTGGYNEQFF TGTGCCAGCAGCTTGTCGACAGGCGGATACAATGAGCAGTTCTTC
TRBJ2-7 few . TRBV29-1 CSARLGEGSPYEQYF TGCAGCGCTCGACTCGGTGAAGGTTCTCCCTACGAGCAGTACTTC
TRBJ2-4 . . TRBV3-1 CASSHDDRRIKNIQYF TGTGCCAGCAGCCATGACGACAGGCGGATAAAAAACATTCAGTACTTC
TRBJ2-5 few . TRBV18 CASSQSPPGPQETQYF TGTGCCAGCTCACAAAGCCCTCCGGGACCACAAGAGACCCAGTACTTC
TRBJ2-3 few . TRBV11-2 CASSLSQGIPDTQYF TGTGCCAGCAGCCTCAGCCAGGGGATTCCAGATACGCAGTATTTT
TRBJ2-1 . . TRBV20-1 CSADPKGGSSYNEQFF TGCAGTGCGGATCCCAAAGGCGGTAGCTCCTACAATGAGCAGTTCTTC
TRBJ2-7 . . TRBV10-3 CAISERWVNYEQYF TGTGCCATCAGTGAACGGTGGGTTAACTACGAGCAGTACTTC
TRBJ2-3 . . TRBV6-2/TRBV6-3 CASSDEGGVTDTQYF TGTGCCAGCAGTGACGAGGGCGGAGTCACAGATACGCAGTATTTT
TRBJ2-1 . . TRBV7-8 CASSPPGPQEQFF TGTGCCAGCAGCCCTCCGGGACCCCAAGAGCAGTTCTTC
TRBJ2-3 . . TRBV28 CASREGPFLTDTQYF TGTGCCAGCCGCGAGGGACCCTTCCTGACAGATACGCAGTATTTT
TRBJ2-7 many TRBD1 TRBV11-2 CASSPGTAYEQYF TGTGCCAGCAGCCCCGGGACAGCCTACGAGCAGTACTTC
TRBJ2-5 few TRBD1 TRBV7-9 CASSSGTAVQETQYF TGTGCCAGCAGCTCCGGGACAGCCGTACAAGAGACCCAGTACTTC
TRBJ1-2 . . TRBV20-1 CSARGEVDGYTF TGCAGTGCTAGAGGAGAAGTTGATGGCTACACCTTC
TRBJ2-1 . TRBD2 TRBV6-2/TRBV6-3 CASSTRPGGSTGGSYNEQFF TGTGCCAGCAGTACACGGCCGGGAGGTTCCACAGGCGGCTCCTACAATGAGCAGTTCTTC
TRBJ1-5 . . TRBV7-9 CASSLDPSNQPQHF TGTGCCAGCAGCTTAGACCCTAGCAATCAGCCCCAGCATTTT
TRBJ2-5 few . TRBV27 CASSLSRGGETQYF TGTGCCAGCAGTTTATCCAGGGGAGGAGAGACCCAGTACTTC
TRBJ1-4 . . TRBV5-1 CASSLTGQGKLFF TGCGCCAGCAGCTTGACAGGTCAAGGAAAACTGTTTTTT
TRBJ2-7 . TRBD1 TRBV6-6 CASSNRGVSYEQYF TGTGCCAGCAGCAACAGGGGTGTCTCCTACGAGCAGTACTTC
TRBJ2-5 once . TRBV7-9 CTSSLYQGTRETQYF TGTACCAGCAGCTTGTATCAGGGTACACGAGAGACCCAGTACTTC
TRBJ1-5 few . TRBV12-3/TRBV12-4 CASSFGVQPQHF TGTGCCAGCAGTTTTGGTGTGCAGCCCCAGCATTTT
TRBJ1-1 once TRBD1 TRBV3-1 CASSHQGQGHTEAFF TGTGCCAGCAGCCACCAAGGACAGGGGCACACTGAAGCTTTCTTT
TRBJ1-2 few . TRBV15 CATSRGRAYGYTF TGTGCCACCAGCAGAGGAAGAGCTTATGGCTACACCTTC
TRBJ2-5 . . TRBV7-9 CAAGETQYF TGTGCCGCGGGGGAGACCCAGTACTTC
TRBJ1-2 . . TRBV10-3 CAISESTVGGYTF TGTGCCATCAGTGAGTCGACAGTTGGAGGCTACACCTTC
TRBJ2-1 . TRBD2 TRBV7-2 CASSLETSGRSEQFF TGTGCCAGCAGCTTAGAAACTAGCGGGAGAAGTGAGCAGTTCTTC
TRBJ1-4 . . TRBV15 CATSIDWLALVEKLFF TGTGCCACCAGCATTGACTGGCTCGCCCTCGTCGAAAAACTGTTTTTT
TRBJ1-2 . TRBD1 TRBV28 CASSRRDRVGYGYTF TGTGCCAGCAGTCGCCGGGACAGGGTGGGCTATGGCTACACCTTC
TRBJ1-6 few . TRBV28 CASNGASSNSPLHF TGTGCCAGTAACGGTGCTAGTAGTAATTCACCCCTCCACTTT
TRBJ2-7 . TRBD2 TRBV20-1 CSARVPGRTYEQYF TGCAGTGCTAGAGTACCCGGGAGGACCTACGAGCAGTACTTC
TRBJ2-7 . . TRBV7-8 CASSRTGGAGYEQYF TGTGCCAGCAGCCGTACAGGGGGAGCGGGGTACGAGCAGTACTTC
TRBJ2-5 . TRBD1 TRBV10-3 CAISKRQGVQETQYF TGTGCCATCAGTAAAAGACAGGGGGTTCAAGAGACCCAGTACTTC
TRBJ1-4 . . TRBV6-6 CASSYSVTELFF TGTGCCAGCAGTTACTCGGTCACAGAACTGTTTTTT
TRBJ1-5 . . TRBV20-1 CSASGRYSNQPQHF TGCAGTGCTAGCGGCAGATATAGCAATCAGCCCCAGCATTTT
TRBJ2-2 few . TRBV3-1 CASSLGRGPGELFF TGTGCCAGCAGCCTTGGAAGGGGTCCCGGGGAGCTGTTTTTT
TRBJ2-3 . . TRBV3-1 CASSQDLRVVLNTQYF TGTGCCAGCAGCCAAGATTTGCGGGTAGTGCTAAATACGCAGTATTTT
TRBJ1-6 . . TRBV18 CASSPGTWDSPLHF TGTGCCAGCTCACCCGGGACCTGGGATTCACCCCTCCACTTT
TRBJ2-5 . TRBD2 TRBV10-2 CASSSSGAGDEQYF TGCGCCAGCAGTTCCTCGGGAGCGGGGGATGAGCAGTACTTC
TRBJ2-5 . TRBD1 TRBV12-3/TRBV12-4 CASSSDRVLQETQYF TGTGCCAGCAGTTCGGACAGGGTGCTCCAAGAGACCCAGTACTTC
TRBJ2-7 few . TRBV28 CASRLGNYEQYF TGTGCCAGCAGGCTTGGGAATTACGAGCAGTACTTC
TRBJ1-4 . . TRBV2 CASSEQGATNEKLFF TGTGCCAGCAGTGAACAGGGTGCAACTAATGAAAAACTGTTTTTT
TRBJ2-7 few . TRBV20-1 CSPFSDSLSSYEQYF TGCAGCCCCTTCAGCGACAGCTTGAGCTCCTACGAGCAGTACTTC
TRBJ1-5 few . TRBV20-1 CSAFQYSNQPQHF TGCAGTGCTTTCCAGTATTCCAATCAGCCCCAGCATTTT
TRBJ1-6 . TRBD1 TRBV3-1 CASSRQGSGYNSPLHF TGTGCCAGCAGTCGACAGGGATCGGGTTATAATTCACCCCTCCACTTT
TRBJ2-7 . . TRBV3-1 CASSHSASVSYEQYF TGTGCCAGCAGCCACTCGGCTAGCGTCTCCTACGAGCAGTACTTC
TRBJ2-7 . TRBD2 TRBV7-2 CASINRYWRAGSYEQYF TGTGCCAGCATCAACAGGTATTGGCGAGCGGGAAGCTACGAGCAGTACTTC
TRBJ2-7 many TRBD2 TRBV6-2/TRBV6-3 CASSTSGLNVEQYF TGTGCCAGCAGTACTAGCGGACTTAACGTCGAGCAGTACTTC